The 3 T cell receptor beta chains listed next were all sequenced from one sample in a study of cytomegalovirus exposure and HLA in healthy donors. Amplification used 60 Vbeta primers and 13 Jbeta primers. Data came from immunoSEQ multiplex PCR; TCRdb stores just in-frame clones and leaves some out. The table lists 130,000 or so clones, approximately 85% of them singletons, with 0.51% in the top ten. Sequenced sample: PBMCs. The receptors shown here come from a woman aged 40 to 50 in good health and CMV-seronegative.

This chain connects TRBV9 to TRBJ2-2; 7 positions match TRBD2. CDR3 length: 15 amino acids. Germline V gene sequence: CDR1 SGDLS, CDR2 YYNGEE. With V trimmed by 0 bases and J by 11 bases, 10 bases remained unmatched. CDR3 bases: TGTGCCAGCAGCGTAGAGGGACTATCGCTCCGAGAGCTGTTTTTT. This translates into CASSVEGLSLRELFF.

The chain is built from TRBV10-1 and TRBJ2-1; 12 nucleotides match TRBD2. Trimming took 6 bases from V and 3 from J; bases not matched to a gene: 9. The CDR3 totals 17 residues. CDR1 WNHNN and CDR2 SYGVQD come from the germline V gene (reference sequence). Written as DNA, the CDR3 is TGCGCCAGCAGCTCGACCTTACTAGCGGGGGGCTACAATGAGCAGTTCTTC. Translated, it gives CASSSTLLAGGYNEQFF.

The chain joins TRBV4-2 to TRBJ2-1, with D maybe TRBD2 (6 bases). V lost 0 bases, J lost 14 bases, and 20 bases lay in between. Per the germline V gene, CDR1 is LGHNA and CDR2 is YNFKEQ. The CDR3 is made up of 15 amino acids. CDR3 sequence (DNA): TGTGCCAGCAGCCAAGATCGATTAGCGGAGGTCCCCGAGTTCTTC. Its protein product is CASSQDRLAEVPEFF.